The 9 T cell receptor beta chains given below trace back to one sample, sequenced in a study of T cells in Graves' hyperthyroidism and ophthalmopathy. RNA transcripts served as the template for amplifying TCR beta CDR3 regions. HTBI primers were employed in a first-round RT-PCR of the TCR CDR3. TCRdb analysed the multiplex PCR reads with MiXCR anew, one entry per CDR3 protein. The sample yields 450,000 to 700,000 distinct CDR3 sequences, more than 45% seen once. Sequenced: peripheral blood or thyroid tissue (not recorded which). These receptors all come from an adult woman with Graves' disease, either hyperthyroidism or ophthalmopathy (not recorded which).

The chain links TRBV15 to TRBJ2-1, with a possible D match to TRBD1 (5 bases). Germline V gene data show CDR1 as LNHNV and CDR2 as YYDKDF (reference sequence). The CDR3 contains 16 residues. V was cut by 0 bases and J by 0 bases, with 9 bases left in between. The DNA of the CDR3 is TGTGCCACCAGCAGAGAGGGCAGGGTCTCCTACAATGAGCAGTTCTTC. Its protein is CATSREGRVSYNEQFF.

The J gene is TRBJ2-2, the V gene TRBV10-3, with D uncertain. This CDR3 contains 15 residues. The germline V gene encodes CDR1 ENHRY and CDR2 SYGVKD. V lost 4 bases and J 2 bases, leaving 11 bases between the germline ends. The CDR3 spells CAISGDGSNTGELFF. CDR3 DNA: TGTGCCATCAGTGGAGACGGGTCCAACACCGGGGAGCTGTTTTTT.

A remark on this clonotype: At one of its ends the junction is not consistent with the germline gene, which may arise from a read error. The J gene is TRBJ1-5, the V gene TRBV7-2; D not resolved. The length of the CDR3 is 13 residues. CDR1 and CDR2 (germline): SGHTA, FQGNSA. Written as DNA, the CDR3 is TGTGCCAACAGCTTACGGGGAAATCAGCCCCAGCATTTT. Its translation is CANSLRGNQPQHF.

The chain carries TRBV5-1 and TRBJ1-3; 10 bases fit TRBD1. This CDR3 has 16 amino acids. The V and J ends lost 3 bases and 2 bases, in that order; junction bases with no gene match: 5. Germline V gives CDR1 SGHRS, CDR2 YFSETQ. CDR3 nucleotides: TGCGCCAGCAGCTCCGGGACAGGGGTTCCTGGAAACACCATATATTTT. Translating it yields CASSSGTGVPGNTIYF.

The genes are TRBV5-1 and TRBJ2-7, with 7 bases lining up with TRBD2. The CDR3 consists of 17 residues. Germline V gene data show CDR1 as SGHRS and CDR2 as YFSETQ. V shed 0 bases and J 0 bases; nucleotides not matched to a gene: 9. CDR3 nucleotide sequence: TGCGCCAGCAGCTTGGCCGGGACTACATTGAGCTCCTACGAGCAGTACTTC. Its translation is CASSLAGTTLSSYEQYF.

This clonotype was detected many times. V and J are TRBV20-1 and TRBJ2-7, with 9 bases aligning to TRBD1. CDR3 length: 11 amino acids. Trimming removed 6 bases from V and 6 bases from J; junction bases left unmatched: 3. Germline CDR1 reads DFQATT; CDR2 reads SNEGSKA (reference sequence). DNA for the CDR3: TGCAGTGCGGGGACAGGGCCCGAGCAGTACTTC. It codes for CSAGTGPEQYF.

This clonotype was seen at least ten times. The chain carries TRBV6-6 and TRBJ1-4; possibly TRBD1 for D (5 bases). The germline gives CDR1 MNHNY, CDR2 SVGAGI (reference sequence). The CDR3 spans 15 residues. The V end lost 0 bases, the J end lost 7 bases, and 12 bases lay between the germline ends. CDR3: CASSYSRDLVEKLFF. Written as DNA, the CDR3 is TGTGCCAGCAGTTACTCGAGGGACCTGGTTGAAAAACTGTTTTTT.

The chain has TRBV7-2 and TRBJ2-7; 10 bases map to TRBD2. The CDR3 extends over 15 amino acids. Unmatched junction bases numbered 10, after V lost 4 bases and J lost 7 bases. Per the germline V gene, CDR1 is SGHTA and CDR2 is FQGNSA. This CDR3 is CASSSTGLAKTEQYF. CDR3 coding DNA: TGTGCCAGCAGCTCGACGGGACTAGCGAAAACGGAGCAGTACTTC.

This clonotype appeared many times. This CDR3 is CSASLPPGQGREKLFF. The CDR3 bases are TGCAGTGCTAGTCTCCCCCCGGGACAGGGACGCGAAAAACTGTTTTTT. The chain links TRBV20-1 to TRBJ1-4; TRBD1 matches at 9 bases. There are 16 residues in the CDR3. The V gene's germline CDR1 is DFQATT and CDR2 SNEGSKA (reference sequence). The junction had 13 bases not matched to a gene; V was cut back by 3 bases and J by 8 bases.